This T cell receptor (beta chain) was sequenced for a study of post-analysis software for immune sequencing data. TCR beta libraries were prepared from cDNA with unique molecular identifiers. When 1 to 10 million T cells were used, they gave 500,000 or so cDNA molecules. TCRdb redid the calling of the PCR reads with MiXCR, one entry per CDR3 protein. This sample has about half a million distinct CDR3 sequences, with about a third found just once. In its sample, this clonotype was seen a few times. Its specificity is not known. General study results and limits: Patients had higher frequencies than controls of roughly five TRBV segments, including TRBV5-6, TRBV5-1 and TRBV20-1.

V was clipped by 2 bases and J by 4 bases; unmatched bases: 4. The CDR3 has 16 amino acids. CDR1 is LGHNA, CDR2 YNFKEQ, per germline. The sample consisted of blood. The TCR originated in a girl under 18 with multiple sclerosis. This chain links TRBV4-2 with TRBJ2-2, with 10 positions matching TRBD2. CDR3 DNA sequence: TGTGCCAGCAGCCAACTGCTAGCGGGGGTCACCGGGGAGCTGTTTTTT. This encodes CASSQLLAGVTGELFF.